The clone carrying this TCR beta chain was counted between two and nine times. The antigen is unknown. These data originate in a study of PD-1 blockade in classical Hodgkin lymphoma. Study observations and caveats: Reported findings placed baseline TCR diversity lower in newly diagnosed patients (compared with healthy donors).

CDR3 length: 14 residues. The germline V gene encodes CDR1 WSHSY and CDR2 SAAADI. V was trimmed by 7 bases and J by 0 bases, leaving 11 bases between them. Relapses following autologous stem cell transplantation were seen in all patients, with brentuximab vedotin exposure varying. This table comes from immunoSEQ multiplex PCR, and its TCRdb copy is limited to in-frame clones, with some not included. Of about 46,000 clones listed, 65% to 85% were seen once; the top ten hold approximately 10%. This chain uses TRBV10-2 with TRBJ2-3, with a weak D call TRBD2 (5 bases). This receptor was taken from a human donor with classical Hodgkin lymphoma. The material was peripheral blood mononuclear cells (PBMCs), obtained at baseline. CDR3 nucleotides: TGCGCCAGCACGGCCAGGACTAGCACAGATACGCAGTATTTT. Its protein product is CASTARTSTDTQYF.